The present TCR beta chain was sequenced within a study of OX40 agonist ivuxolimab in advanced cancers. Remarks on this clone: The antigen is unknown.

The sampling schedule covered blood at baseline, cycle 4 day 1, and cycle 7 day 1. In germline, CDR1 is MNHNS, CDR2 SASEGT. The CDR3 sequence is 13 residues long. V was pared by 7 bases and J by 5 bases, with 6 bases of the junction left unmatched. TCRdb's table, derived via immunoSEQ multiplex PCR, lists solely in-frame clones and lacks some. The table shows 60,000 to 75,000 clones, with less than 95% occurring only once. The study, taken as a whole, reports: Expanded peripheral T-cell antigen specificity went undetermined.

This chain connects TRBV6-1 to TRBJ1-1; TRBD1 matches at 8 bases. The receptor was isolated from an adult with an advanced solid tumor such as melanoma, head and neck, liver or kidney cancer. The sample in question was CD4+ or CD8+ T cells sorted from blood, obtained in a trial of the OX40 agonist ivuxolimab. CDR3 protein: CASIWTGRTEAFF. The CDR3 DNA reads TGTGCCAGCATCTGGACAGGGAGGACTGAAGCTTTCTTT.